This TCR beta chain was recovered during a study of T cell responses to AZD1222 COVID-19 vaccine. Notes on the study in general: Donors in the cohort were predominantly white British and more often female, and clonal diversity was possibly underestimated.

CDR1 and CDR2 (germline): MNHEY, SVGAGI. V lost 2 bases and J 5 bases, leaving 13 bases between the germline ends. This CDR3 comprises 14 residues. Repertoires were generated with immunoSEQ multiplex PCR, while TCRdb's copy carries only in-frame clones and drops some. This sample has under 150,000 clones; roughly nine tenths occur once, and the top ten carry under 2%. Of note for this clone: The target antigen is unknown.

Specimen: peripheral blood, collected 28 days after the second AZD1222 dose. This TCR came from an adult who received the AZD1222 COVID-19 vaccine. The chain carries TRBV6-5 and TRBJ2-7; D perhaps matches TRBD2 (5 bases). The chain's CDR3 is CASSYTRELHEQYF. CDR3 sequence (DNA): TGTGCCAGCAGTTACACGAGGGAGCTTCACGAGCAGTACTTC.